This entry describes one T cell receptor (beta chain). Libraries were prepared by immunoSEQ multiplex PCR; TCRdb keeps only in-frame clonotypes and omits some of them. This sample has 650,000 to 800,000 clones, with more than 80% found just once. These data belong to a study of blood T cell repertoires in COVID-19. The germline gives CDR1 MDHEN, CDR2 SYDVKM. The CDR3 consists of 19 residues. Trimming stripped 6 bases from V and 0 bases from J, with 24 bases between. Sequencing was done on a sample of peripheral blood. This receptor was identified in a woman aged 18-30 years with acute or convalescent COVID-19. J is TRBJ1-5 and V is TRBV28, with D perhaps TRBD1 (5 bases). The CDR3 sequence: CASRTPQGGGHYSNQPQHF. The CDR3 region has the DNA TGTGCCAGCAGAACTCCTCAGGGAGGAGGACACTATAGCAATCAGCCCCAGCATTTT.